This is a list of T cell receptor beta chains from one sample in a study of regulatory T cells in long-lasting Graves disease. TCRdb re-called the multiplex PCR reads with MiXCR, one entry per CDR3 protein. Altogether approximately 300,000 distinct CDR3 sequences are present, about a sixth being singletons, with the ten largest covering roughly 35%. This material consisted of peripheral blood mononuclear cells (PBMCs), taken at new diagnosis, from a patient treated with antithyroid drugs. The receptors originated from a female donor with Graves disease. The CDR3 runs from the conserved cysteine through the conserved F or W. Each record gives: J gene, V gene, D gene, clone size, CDR3 DNA, CDR3 protein. A D gene is named only where the DNA matches it firmly. A row's size may be missing; if present it is once, few, many or a size class.

>TRBJ1-2|TRBV7-9|.|few
TGTGCCAGCAGTCCCACGATCCGGGGCCGGTATGGCTACACCTTC
CASSPTIRGRYGYTF
>TRBJ1-5|TRBV28|TRBD1|.
TGTGCCAGCACCGCCGGGACAGGAGTACCGAGCAATCAGCCCCAGCATTTT
CASTAGTGVPSNQPQHF
>TRBJ1-5|TRBV4-1|.|.
TGCGCCAGCAGCCAAGACCCAGGGAATAGCAATCAGCCCCAGCATTTT
CASSQDPGNSNQPQHF
>TRBJ2-7|TRBV7-9|.|many
TGTGCCAGCAGCTTGGGGGAATACGAGCAGTACTTC
CASSLGEYEQYF
>TRBJ2-7|TRBV11-2|.|many
TGTGCCAGCAGCGCCTGGCGGGACGTAACCTACGAGCAGTACTTC
CASSAWRDVTYEQYF
>TRBJ2-3|TRBV7-9|TRBD2|.
TGTGCCAGCAGCCAGCGGGGGGGGAGCACAGATACGCAGTATTTT
CASSQRGGSTDTQYF
>TRBJ2-3|TRBV6-1|.|many
TGTGCCAGCAGTGCGCTAACAGGGTCACTCAGCACAGATACGCAGTATTTT
CASSALTGSLSTDTQYF
>TRBJ2-1|TRBV2|.|few
TGTGCCAGCTTAGAGGGTTACAATGAGCAGTTCTTC
CASLEGYNEQFF
>TRBJ1-5|TRBV20-1|.|.
TGCAGTGCTAGGGACCACTTGGGCAATCAGCCCCAGCATTTT
CSARDHLGNQPQHF
>TRBJ1-1|TRBV28|.|few
TGTGCCAGCATTCGGGGGGACGACACTGAAGCTTTCTTT
CASIRGDDTEAFF
>TRBJ2-7|TRBV28|TRBD1|.
TGTGCCAGCAGTCGGCCGGGACAGGGGCCCGCGTTCGAGCAGTACTTC
CASSRPGQGPAFEQYF
>TRBJ2-1|TRBV11-3|.|many
TGTGCCAGCAGCATTCAAAGCGACTACAATGAGCAGTTCTTC
CASSIQSDYNEQFF
>TRBJ2-1|TRBV7-9|TRBD2|.
TGTGCCAGCAGCTTCGGTAGCGGGGGCAATGAGCAGTTCTTC
CASSFGSGGNEQFF